This entry features one T cell receptor (beta chain) sequence. These data originate in a study of T cells in Graves' hyperthyroidism and ophthalmopathy. Germline loops: CDR1 MNHGY, CDR2 SVAAGI. This CDR3 comprises 15 residues. V lost 2 bases, J lost 2 bases, and 13 bases lay in between. RNA transcripts served as the template for amplifying TCR beta CDR3 regions. First-round RT-PCR with HTBI primers amplified the TCR CDR3 region. One entry per CDR3 protein results from TCRdb running MiXCR on the multiplex PCR reads. The top ten hold less than 3.5% of the sample, which has hundreds of thousands of distinct CDR3 sequences, more than 15% seen once.

This chain connects TRBV6-9 to TRBJ2-7, with D perhaps TRBD1 (5 bases). The sequenced sample was blood. The source of this sequence is a woman aged 40 to 50 with Graves' ophthalmopathy. The CDR3 reads CASSYGARAAYEQYF. CDR3 bases: TGTGCCAGCAGTTATGGAGCCAGGGCGGCCTACGAGCAGTACTTC.